This entry lists 23 T cell receptor beta chains sequenced from one sample in a study of T cells in narcolepsy. The assay was immunoSEQ multiplex PCR, and TCRdb's table has in-frame clones only and misses some. The sample consists of around 25,000 clones, about four fifths of them appearing once. Material: CD45RA- memory CD4+ T cells from PBMCs. Receptor source: a human donor with narcolepsy.

This sequence joins TRBV19 and TRBJ2-5; D is possibly TRBD1 or TRBD2 (5 bases each). V lost 7 bases and J 4 bases, leaving 13 bases between the germline ends. The CDR3 has 13 residues. Looked up from germline, CDR1 is LNHDA and CDR2 is SQIVND (reference sequence). The CDR3, as DNA: TGTGCCAGTACCGGGGCGGTAGGAGAGACCCAGTACTTC. Protein sequence: CASTGAVGETQYF. Looking up the rest from reference TRBV19 and TRBJ2-5 gives the full variable domain: DGGITQSPKYLFRKEGQNVTLSCEQNLNHDAMYWYRQDPGQGLRLIYYSQIVNDFQKGDIAEGYSVSREKKESFPLTVTSAQKNPTAFYLCASTGAVGETQYFGPGTRLLVL.

The gene calls are TRBV9 and TRBJ2-1; 10 nucleotides align to TRBD2. Germline V gene sequence: CDR1 SGDLS, CDR2 YYNGEE. J gave up 5 bases and V 1 base, and 9 bases lay outside the gene matches. This CDR3 region has 17 residues. CDR3 sequence reads: CASSVTPGLAENNEQFF. CDR3 bases: TGTGCCAGCAGCGTAACTCCCGGACTAGCGGAGAACAATGAGCAGTTCTTC.

The J gene is TRBJ2-1, the V gene TRBV2; the match to TRBD1 covers 9 bases. J was trimmed by 7 bases and V by 7 bases; bases with no gene match: 8. The germline CDR1 and CDR2 sequences are SNHLY and FYNNEI. The CDR3 totals 14 residues. The CDR3 coding sequence is TGTGCCAGCAAGGGGACAGGGCGGAGGAATGAGCAGTTCTTC. It codes for CASKGTGRRNEQFF.

The chain is built from TRBV2 and TRBJ2-3; tentative D call: TRBD2 (5 bases). Germline V lookup: CDR1 SNHLY, CDR2 FYNNEI. The ends were cut back, 6 bases at V and 2 bases at J, with 6 bases in the middle. There are 12 residues in the CDR3. CDR3 loop: CASRRVTDTQYF. The DNA of the CDR3 is TGTGCCAGCAGGCGGGTCACAGATACGCAGTATTTT.

The rearrangement joins TRBV29-1 to TRBJ2-3, with no clear D. V was trimmed by 4 bases and J by 3 bases, leaving 14 bases between them. Germline V gives CDR1 SQVTM, CDR2 ANQGSEA. The CDR3 sequence is 14 residues long. The CDR3: CSVGTFSTTDTQYF. Here the CDR3 DNA reads TGCAGCGTTGGGACCTTCTCCACGACAGATACGCAGTATTTT.

The rearrangement links TRBV27 to TRBJ2-3; D perhaps matches TRBD2 (6 bases). The germline V gene encodes CDR1 MNHEY and CDR2 SMNVEV (reference sequence). The CDR3 runs to 14 residues. The germline V and J ends were trimmed by 4 bases and 3 bases, with 11 bases remaining between them. The CDR3 is CASSWGGSTDTQYF. The DNA of the CDR3 is TGTGCCAGCAGTTGGGGAGGTTCGACAGATACGCAGTATTTT.

This clone has just a few counts. V gene TRBV19 combines with J gene TRBJ2-1; no clear D. Trimming removed 4 bases at V and 2 bases at J, with 6 bases between. Germline V gene lookup returns CDR1 LNHDA and CDR2 SQIVND (reference sequence). The CDR3 runs 13 residues. CDR3 DNA: TGTGCCAGTAGTAGCACCCCCTACAATGAGCAGTTCTTC. Translating it yields CASSSTPYNEQFF.

The chain has TRBV18 and TRBJ1-5; D is uncertain. V was shortened by 0 bases and J by 5 bases, with 5 bases between the two germline ends. The germline V gene has CDR1 KGHSH and CDR2 LQKENI. The CDR3 length is 13 residues. CDR3 bases: TGTGCCAGCTCACCACCAGGAGATCAGCCCCAGCATTTT. This codes for CASSPPGDQPQHF.

Only a few counts were recorded for this clone. The J gene is TRBJ2-2, the V gene TRBV10-1; perhaps TRBD1 as D (6 bases). Trimming removed 4 bases at V and 5 bases at J, with 11 bases between. Per germline, CDR1 WNHNN and CDR2 SYGVQD (reference sequence). The length of the CDR3 is 14 residues. The CDR3 loop is CASSVTRGTGELFF. In nucleotides, the CDR3 is TGCGCCAGCAGTGTAACGAGGGGGACCGGGGAGCTGTTTTTT.

The rearrangement uses TRBV6-1 and TRBJ2-5, with D possibly being TRBD1 (5 bases). V was clipped by 8 bases and J by 2 bases, with 15 bases between them. The CDR3 totals 14 residues. Per germline, CDR1 MNHNS and CDR2 SASEGT. This CDR3 is CASCQDTRQETQYF. The CDR3 coding sequence is TGTGCCAGCTGTCAGGACACCCGACAAGAGACCCAGTACTTC.

The chain is built from TRBV19 and TRBJ2-7; D is possibly TRBD2 (5 bases). The CDR3 contains 15 residues. The V and J ends lost 1 base and 0 bases respectively, with 10 bases between them. Germline loops: CDR1 LNHDA, CDR2 SQIVND (reference sequence). CDR3 protein: CASSIVLGNSYEQYF. The DNA of the CDR3 is TGTGCCAGTAGTATAGTTCTCGGGAACTCCTACGAGCAGTACTTC.

The rearrangement links TRBV7-8 to TRBJ1-5; no clear D. The CDR3 length is 15 residues. Germline CDR1 SGHVS, CDR2 FQNEAQ. Trimming shortened V by 3 bases and J by 2 bases, and 11 bases separated the two germline ends. Written as DNA, the CDR3 is TGTGCCAGCAGCTTCGAACTTGCAGGCAATCAGCCCCAGCATTTT. Residues: CASSFELAGNQPQHF.

The chain has TRBV29-1 and TRBJ2-3, with 7 bases identical to TRBD1. This CDR3 is 12 amino acids long. With V trimmed by 6 bases and J by 1 base, 1 base remained unmatched. Germline CDR1 reads SQVTM; CDR2 reads ANQGSEA. CDR3 coding DNA: TGCAGCGTAGGACAGGGCACAGATACGCAGTATTTT. The encoded protein is CSVGQGTDTQYF.

V gene TRBV15 combines with J gene TRBJ1-2; TRBD1 aligns across 7 bases. This CDR3 has 14 amino acids. J lost 5 bases, V lost 3 bases, and 6 bases had no gene match. The germline CDR1 and CDR2 sequences are LNHNV and YYDKDF (reference sequence). In nucleotides, the CDR3 is TGTGCCACCAGCAGGACAGGGAGTGAATATGGCTACACCTTC. It codes for CATSRTGSEYGYTF.

The chain carries TRBV19 and TRBJ1-5, with a weak D call TRBD1 (5 bases). V was clipped by 0 bases and J by 0 bases, with 9 bases between them. The germline CDR1 and CDR2 sequences are LNHDA and SQIVND (reference sequence). The CDR3 is 16 amino acids. CDR3 residues: CASSIDQGYSNQPQHF. CDR3 coding DNA: TGTGCCAGTAGTATAGACCAGGGTTATAGCAATCAGCCCCAGCATTTT. Full variable domain (remainder filled in from reference TRBV19 and TRBJ1-5): DGGITQSPKYLFRKEGQNVTLSCEQNLNHDAMYWYRQDPGQGLRLIYYSQIVNDFQKGDIAEGYSVSREKKESFPLTVTSAQKNPTAFYLCASSIDQGYSNQPQHFGDGTRLSIL.

This clone is a singleton in its sample. The chain couples TRBV6-5 to TRBJ1-4, with TRBD1 as a possible D gene (6 bases). Per germline, CDR1 MNHEY and CDR2 SVGAGI. V lost 2 bases to trimming and J lost 3 bases, with 10 bases between them. CDR3 length: 15 residues. As DNA, the CDR3 is TGTGCCAGCAGTTACCGTAACAGGGCTAATGAAAAACTGTTTTTT. Its protein is CASSYRNRANEKLFF.

The V and J genes are TRBV9 and TRBJ1-4; D ambiguous. Germline V CDR1 and CDR2: SGDLS, YYNGEE. The ends were cut back, 4 bases at V and 3 bases at J, with 13 bases in the middle. The CDR3 sequence is 15 residues long. The CDR3, as DNA: TGTGCCAGCAGCCCTCAAGGAACGGCTAATGAAAAACTGTTTTTT. It yields the protein CASSPQGTANEKLFF.

This clone was observed a handful of times. The chain is built from TRBV28 and TRBJ2-5; 8 bases fit TRBD2. The ends lost 10 bases at V and 5 bases at J; junction bases unmatched: 12. CDR1 and CDR2 (germline): MDHEN, SYDVKM. The CDR3 has 14 residues. CDR3 in DNA: TGTGCCATCGGACGAGCGGGAGTTGGGGAGACCCAGTACTTC. Protein sequence: CAIGRAGVGETQYF.

This clone is a singleton in its sample. The chain links TRBV5-8 to TRBJ2-5, with D possibly being TRBD1 (5 bases). There are 14 residues in the CDR3. The V and J ends lost 0 bases and 0 bases respectively, with 6 bases between them. The V gene's germline CDR1 is SGHTS and CDR2 YDEGEE. The CDR3 DNA reads TGTGCCAGCAGCTTGGGACAGTACCAAGAGACCCAGTACTTC. Its protein is CASSLGQYQETQYF.

The rearrangement links TRBV14 to TRBJ2-7, with a possible D match to TRBD2 (5 bases). The CDR3 runs 16 residues. Germline V lookup: CDR1 SGHDN, CDR2 FVKESK. V lost 4 bases to trimming and J lost 3 bases, with 19 bases between them. The CDR3 reads CASSPSGMRENYEQYF. CDR3 DNA sequence: TGTGCCAGCAGCCCAAGCGGAATGAGGGAAAACTACGAGCAGTACTTC.

V is TRBV13 and J is TRBJ2-1; 11 bases map to TRBD2. The CDR3 is 16 amino acids. Per germline, CDR1 PRHDT and CDR2 FYEKMQ (reference sequence). The V segment lost 6 bases and the J segment 4 bases; nucleotides outside the gene matches: 8. As DNA, the CDR3 is TGTGCCAGCAGGCTTTTGGGACTAGCGGAATACAATGAGCAGTTCTTC. This encodes CASRLLGLAEYNEQFF.

Comment on this clone: One junction end does not reproduce the germline sequence, and a read error may be involved. Other DNA variants within this sample encode the same CDR3. The V gene is TRBV9, the J gene TRBJ1-1; D gene uncertain. Germline-derived CDR1 and CDR2 are SGDLS and YYNGEE. The CDR3 runs to 15 residues. The CDR3 nucleotides read TGTGCCAGTAGCGTAGGTAGCCTAGGGAGCACTGAAGCTTTCTTT. It translates to CASSVGSLGSTEAFF.

The chain links TRBV6-5 to TRBJ1-3, with D uncertain. The CDR3 has 16 residues. Germline assignment: CDR1 MNHEY and CDR2 SVGAGI. V was shortened by 0 bases and J by 0 bases, with 9 bases between the two germline ends. The CDR3 DNA is TGTGCCAGCAGTTACTCGGACGGGAGCTCTGGAAACACCATATATTTT. This translates into CASSYSDGSSGNTIYF.